Many counts were recorded for the clone carrying this TCR beta chain. Its antigen is not identified. In making TCR beta libraries, quantitative 5'-RACE with molecular barcodes was used. TCRdb called the 5' RACE reads again in MiXCR, with one record for every CDR3 protein. The profile shows around 210,000 distinct CDR3 sequences, approximately 8% of them singletons. These data are taken from a study of CD8 T cells in ankylosing spondylitis. Regarding the study as a whole: CD8+ cells made up the disease-linked clones, which were relatively rare in peripheral blood.

V shed 4 bases and J shed 7 bases, with 21 bases lying between them. This CDR3 contains 16 residues. CDR1 and CDR2 (germline): SGHDT, YYEEEE. The chain combines TRBV5-6 with TRBJ2-1, with TRBD2 as a possible D gene (5 bases). This receptor was identified in a female donor with ankylosing spondylitis or in good health (not recorded which). Sequencing input: blood, either unsorted or a sorted T cell fraction (not recorded which). The DNA for the CDR3 is TGTGCCAGCAGCCCCTCCCGGGAACCTCATATTAATGAGCAGTTCTTC. It encodes CASSPSREPHINEQFF.